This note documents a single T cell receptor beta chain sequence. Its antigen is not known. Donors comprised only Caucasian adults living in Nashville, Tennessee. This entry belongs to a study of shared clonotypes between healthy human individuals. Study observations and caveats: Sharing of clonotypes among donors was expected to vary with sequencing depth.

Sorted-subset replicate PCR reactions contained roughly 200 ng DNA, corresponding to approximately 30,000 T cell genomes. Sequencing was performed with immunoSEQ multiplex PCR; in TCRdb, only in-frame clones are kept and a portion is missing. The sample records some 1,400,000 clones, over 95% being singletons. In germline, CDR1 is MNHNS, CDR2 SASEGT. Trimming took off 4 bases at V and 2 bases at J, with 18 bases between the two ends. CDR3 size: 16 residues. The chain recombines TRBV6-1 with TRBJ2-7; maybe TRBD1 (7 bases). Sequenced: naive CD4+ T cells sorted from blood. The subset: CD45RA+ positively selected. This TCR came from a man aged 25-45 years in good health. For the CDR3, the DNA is TGTGCCAGCAGTGCCGCCGGAGGGGGCTCTACCTACGAGCAGTACTTC. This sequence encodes CASSAAGGGSTYEQYF.